The text below deals with one TCR beta chain. This clone has more than one count but fewer than ten. It has no known antigen specificity. Base qualities are not at hand, and no much larger clone is one base apart. The CDR3 has 20 amino acids, counting the end cysteine and phenylalanine. Of all the DNA, just the CDR3 is kept, 60 bases in frame from base 1. Compared with germline, V lacks 5 bases and J lacks 1 base; bases without a gene match: 16. Taken from the germline V gene (reference sequence), the CDR1 and CDR2 loops are LNHDA and SQIVND. Each donor gave one peripheral blood draw, about 110 mL on average, collected into heparinised tubes. Naive, central memory, regulatory and stem cell-like memory CD4+ T cells were sorted on a BD FACSAria II using a panel including CD45RO, CCR7, CD25, CD127, CD95 and CD27. All sorted populations exceeded 95% purity. PBMCs were isolated right away by Lymphoprep density gradient centrifugation and were stained directly, without culture. So that batch effects would be minimized, each experiment stained and sorted samples in pairs, pairing one healthy donor with one patient.

This specimen belongs to a study of beta chain features in type 1 diabetes (dated by TCRdb to 2016 to 2018). At the level of the whole study: Mean age, gender distribution, total cell number and subset yield did not differ between patients and healthy donors. Across all samples, approximately 100 million sorted cells were examined, and cell number per subset correlated strongly with RNA yield. In the study, TCRB repertoires of sorted circulating CD4+ T cell subsets from recently diagnosed type 1 diabetes patients were compared with those of matched healthy donors. Regulatory and stem cell-like memory subsets were isolated from only 8 patients and roughly eight healthy donors, whereas naive and central memory subsets came from all 30 or so donors. Findings and caveats that apply to the study as a whole: Only small numbers of individuals were included in the HLA sub-analyses, which left unresolved whether HLA type had any influence on TCRB rearrangement. At VDJ recombination sites, type 1 diabetes patients had fewer insertions and more deleted nucleotides, which implies abnormalities in thymic rearrangement. The naive, central memory and regulatory TCRB repertoires appeared to resemble one another more closely among patients than among healthy donors. Because cDNA was sequenced instead of genomic DNA, activated cells with high expression could be over-represented, although the groups did not differ in activation or CD3 levels. Shorter templates might be favored by PCR, yet because patient and control samples were amplified and corrected together, any such skew would affect both groups equally. A moderate but significant shortening of TCRB CDR3 length was observed in type 1 diabetes patients in all four CD4+ subsets.

The entire isolated RNA was reverse transcribed using the High Capacity cDNA Reverse Transcription Kit, and thus expressed TCRB transcripts were sequenced. Naive, central memory and regulatory T cell samples underwent deep immunoSEQ sequencing, averaging around 4 million total reads per sample. After sorted cells were lysed in RLT buffer, RNA was extracted with DNase-treated RNeasy Micro or Mini kits, with the choice depending on cell number. Each cell subset was processed on its own to prevent cross-contamination, while patient and healthy donor samples were processed together. Using the immunoSEQ multiplex PCR, TCRB sequences were amplified from cDNA into 87-bp fragments spanning the CDR3 region. Amplicons were sequenced on the Illumina HiSeq platform. The study's own analysis went as follows. PCR bias was corrected computationally using synthetic template baselines, and reads within Hamming distance 2 were collapsed, with unmergeable singletons discarded. Reads were aligned to IMGT to assign V, D and J genes, CDR3 length, and insertions or deletions at six rearrangement sites. Clonotype counts were normalized to sorted cell number within each subset before computing true diversity and Gini coefficients with the tcR R package. The overlap coefficient, calculated on TCRB nucleotide sequences, was used to quantify repertoire sharing. Out-of-frame TCRB sequences from naive cells were analyzed to stand in for the pre-selection repertoire. The table comes from immuneACCESS by way of TCRdb, which keeps in-frame sequences with V and J called. Part of the clones is missing from these tables; in studies checked, under half for an unresolved V gene and the rest for unknown reasons. V and J calls plus clone size are reproduced from that table; the DNA served to infer D and trimming. This sample holds around 350,000 clones; roughly 12% were observed only once. Approximately 0.015% of the sample is held by the ten biggest clonotypes.

The origin of this receptor is a man younger than 35 in good health. This sequence uses TRBV19 and TRBJ2-1, with 11 bases matching TRBD2. The sample consisted of naive CD4+ T cells from blood. The label giving this sample's cell subset or site can be read as: true naive CD4+ T cells. The CDR3 loop reads CASSPRGSGRARVSYNEQFF. In nucleotides, the sequence is TGTGCCAGTAGTCCTCGAGGTAGCGGGAGGGCCAGAGTATCCTACAATGAGCAGTTCTTC.